This note documents a single T cell receptor (beta chain) sequence. This clonotype was seen a few times. The clone's antigen remains unknown. No much larger clone is present one base from it, and per-base qualities are unavailable. Sample treatment or condition, as interpreted from the label and publication: live attenuated yellow fever vaccine strain. At each blood-draw timepoint, two biological replicates of bulk PBMCs were collected. A standard Ficoll-Paque protocol was used to isolate PBMCs from peripheral blood. RNA was extracted with TriZol from bulk PBMCs, CD4 and CD8 fractions, and dextramer-positive and dextramer-negative fractions. TCR cDNA was synthesized by 5'RACE template switching, which introduced a universal primer site and unique molecular identifiers. cDNA synthesis was primed from both the TCR alpha and TCR beta constant segments. Library amplification used two PCR steps, and the second PCR step added sample barcodes and sequencing adapters. Sequencing of libraries was done on Illumina HiSeq 2500 (2x100 bp) or NovaSeq (2x150 bp). Under the source paper's analysis protocol: Demultiplexing of reads and collapsing into UMI consensus sequences were performed with MIGEC, and V(D)J alignment was carried out with MiXCR. Vaccine-responding clonotypes were defined with edgeR using replicate PBMC samples, requiring FDR below 0.01 and a log2 fold change above 5 up to day 15. Each bulk clonotype was labeled CD4 or CD8 based on which sequenced repertoire, CD4 or CD8, contained the clonotype at higher abundance. TCRdb ran its own pipeline on the public reads, namely fastp trimming at Q25 and MiXCR clone calling, and kept in-frame beta chains. When rows share a CDR3 protein, they turn into one entry using the most common DNA and genes. The V and J calls reflect TCRdb's pipeline rather than the authors' work. The sample contains about 340,000 distinct CDR3 sequences, more than 8.5% of them found a single time. Approximately 19% of the sample goes to the ten largest clones.

The sample belongs to a study of T cells after yellow fever vaccination (dated by TCRdb to the late 2010s). Background for the entire study: Libraries from fractions with low cell numbers were prepared with the SMART-Seq v4 Ultra Low Input RNA kit. To track T-cell clones before and after primary and booster YFV17D yellow fever vaccination, bulk TCR alpha and beta repertoires were sequenced longitudinally. The cohort comprised two healthy male donors, one aged 18 to 30 and one aged 30 to 40 years. Blood was drawn at multiple timepoints before and after primary and secondary immunization, with bulk PBMC replicates and cell subsets isolated. The paper as a whole reports these results and caveats: A small fraction of clonotypes showed up in both the CD4 and CD8 compartments, probably as a result of convergent recombination. Most clones expanded after primary vaccination (around 96% of CD4 and 88% of CD8) were re-detected after the booster, suggesting that broad memory maintenance occurred. The study included only two donors, which limits how far the findings can be generalized. Computational filtering was needed because FACS-sorted repertoires could contain abundant contaminating clonotypes from the bulk population. The secondary T-cell response was found to be weaker but faster than the primary response, with a peak reached on day 5 rather than on day 15.

Its CDR3 holds 12 amino acids, cysteine through phenylalanine. Only the CDR3 region is kept as DNA, spanning 36 bases read in frame from base 1. From the germline V gene (reference sequence), CDR1 is DFQATT and CDR2 is SNEGSKA. A distance of 13 bases separates the germline ends of V and J, which lose 7 bases and 3 bases respectively. Here the chain combines TRBV20-1 and TRBJ2-7, and TRBD2 may be the D gene, going by 5 matching bases. Specimen: PBMCs, collected on the day of the first yellow fever vaccination. The TCR sequence derives from a man younger than 30 who received the YFV17D yellow fever vaccine. The nucleotide sequence is TGCAGTGTTGCCGGGATCCGCTACGAGCAGTACTTC. Translated, it gives CSVAGIRYEQYF.